The clone carrying this T cell receptor (beta chain) was seen more than once but under ten times. Its antigen is undetermined. Using its own MiXCR run on the reads, TCRdb lists one record per CDR3 protein. The table has about 69,000 distinct CDR3 sequences, around 21% seen once. The sample belongs to a study of type 1 regulatory T cells. Study summary: An in vitro protocol generated T-allo10, a Tr1-enriched, alloantigen-specific CD4 T cell product.

Study-level results: Compared with non-type 1 regulatory T cells, type 1 regulatory T cells showed a more restricted TCR repertoire.

V was clipped by 7 bases and J by 5 bases; unmatched bases: 10. CDR1 and CDR2 (germline): LNHDA, SQIVND (reference sequence). The CDR3 extends over 16 amino acids. Sequenced sample: cultured type 1 regulatory T (Tr1) cells, either the whole culture or a sorted fraction (not recorded which). This receptor was identified in a human donor in good health. The J gene is TRBJ2-1, the V gene TRBV19; 11 bases match TRBD2. The CDR3 coding sequence is TGTGCCAGTACCTCACTTCCGGGACTAGCGGACAATGAGCAGTTCTTC. Its translation is CASTSLPGLADNEQFF.